The rows below give T cell receptor beta chains drawn from one sample of a study of T cells in localized non-small cell lung cancer. Sequenced by immunoSEQ multiplex PCR; TCRdb stores in-frame clones only, minus some. The profile covers tens of thousands of clones, with around 93% appearing a single time and roughly 8.2% taken by the ten largest. This material consisted of peripheral blood, taken before any cancer treatment. The receptors shown here come from an older female donor with stage I lung adenocarcinoma. CDR3s include the opening cysteine and the closing phenylalanine or tryptophan. A D gene is named only where the DNA matches it firmly. Where a row states a size, it is once, few, many or the class of an expanded clone; other rows omit it.

>.|TRBV19|TRBJ2-3|.
CASRTRGSTDTQYF
TGTGCCAGTAGAACGCGCGGTAGCACAGATACGCAGTATTTT
>.|TRBV11-3|TRBJ1-1|.
CASSLSGEAFF
TGTGCCAGCAGCTTATCCGGTGAAGCTTTCTTT
>.|TRBV11-3|TRBJ1-1|.
CASSYTRNTEAFF
TGTGCCAGCAGCTATACAAGGAACACTGAAGCTTTCTTT
>.|TRBV21-1|TRBJ1-2|.
CANGGTVNYGYTF
TGTGCCAACGGAGGGACAGTCAACTATGGCTACACCTTC
>.|TRBV6-5|TRBJ1-2|.
CASRKTANYGYTF
TGTGCCAGCAGAAAGACAGCTAACTATGGCTACACCTTC
>.|TRBV6-6|TRBJ1-1|once
CASSYSNRGRAEAFF
TGTGCCAGCAGTTACTCGAACCGGGGTAGGGCTGAAGCTTTCTTT
>TRBD1|TRBV5-8|TRBJ2-7|.
CASSPGQRFFGEQYF
TGTGCCAGCAGCCCGGGACAGCGGTTTTTTGGCGAGCAGTACTTC
>TRBD1|TRBV9|TRBJ1-2|.
CASSVAGQGSYGYTF
TGTGCCAGCAGCGTCGCGGGACAGGGCTCCTATGGCTACACCTTC
>.|TRBV7-2|TRBJ2-3|.
CASSLGQGSTDTQYF
TGTGCCAGCAGCTTAGGTCAGGGTAGCACAGATACGCAGTATTTT
>TRBD1|TRBV9|TRBJ1-5|.
CASSEDRGNQPQHF
TGTGCCAGCAGTGAGGACAGGGGCAATCAGCCCCAGCATTTT
>.|TRBV11-2|TRBJ1-4|.
CASSLERSATNEKLFF
TGTGCCAGCAGCTTAGAACGGAGTGCAACTAATGAAAAACTGTTTTTT
>.|TRBV4-1|TRBJ2-1|.
CASSQDLGGPYNEQFF
TGCGCCAGCAGCCAAGATCTGGGCGGTCCCTACAATGAGCAGTTCTTC
>.|TRBV5-1|TRBJ1-2|once
CASSLNVRRNYGYTF
TGCGCCAGCAGCTTGAACGTTCGCAGGAATTATGGCTACACCTTC
>.|TRBV7-9|TRBJ1-1|once
CASSLEGGGEAFF
TGTGCCAGCAGCTTAGAAGGGGGAGGTGAAGCTTTCTTT
>.|TRBV6-5|TRBJ2-3|.
CASSYSWLGRGGTQYF
TGTGCCAGCAGTTACTCGTGGCTAGGGCGTGGGGGTACGCAGTATTTT
>.|TRBV19|TRBJ2-6|.
CASSIDLGGTPGSGANVLTF
TGTGCCAGTAGTATAGATCTTGGAGGGACCCCTGGCTCTGGGGCCAACGTCCTGACTTTC
>.|TRBV7-7|TRBJ2-2|.
CASSSGTSANTGELFF
TGTGCCAGCAGCTCCGGGACATCGGCGAACACCGGGGAGCTGTTTTTT
>.|TRBV6-1|TRBJ2-5|.
CASSEGGRGSWETQYF
TGTGCCAGCAGTGAAGGGGGCAGGGGCAGCTGGGAGACCCAGTACTTC
>.|TRBV9|TRBJ2-5|few
CASSVVSRRQETQYF
TGTGCCAGCAGCGTAGTGTCCCGGAGACAAGAGACCCAGTACTTC
>.|TRBV13|TRBJ1-5|.
CASSPEFANQPQHF
TGTGCCAGCAGCCCTGAATTTGCCAATCAGCCCCAGCATTTT
>.|TRBV28|TRBJ1-2|.
CASDNRYGYTF
TGTGCCAGCGACAACCGCTATGGCTACACCTTC
>.|TRBV4-3|TRBJ1-5|.
CASSQDFRHNQPQHF
TGCGCCAGCAGCCAAGATTTCAGACACAATCAGCCCCAGCATTTT
>TRBD1|TRBV6-4|TRBJ1-4|.
CASSDSQGASPTNEKLFF
TGTGCCAGCAGTGACTCACAGGGGGCATCGCCAACTAATGAAAAACTGTTTTTT
>.|TRBV7-2|TRBJ2-3|.
CASSLASTDTQYF
TGTGCCAGCAGCTTAGCTAGCACAGATACGCAGTATTTT
>.|TRBV29-1|TRBJ1-2|.
CSVEKAGFEGYTF
TGCAGCGTTGAAAAAGCAGGGTTTGAGGGCTACACCTTC
>TRBD1|TRBV11-3|TRBJ1-2|.
CASSLGQGYGYTF
TGTGCCAGCAGCTTGGGACAGGGGTATGGCTACACCTTC
>.|TRBV6-1|TRBJ1-2|.
CATNPGTGGGYTF
TGTGCCACCAACCCCGGGACCGGGGGTGGCTACACCTTC
>.|TRBV19|TRBJ2-2|once
CASSAGPGELFF
TGTGCCAGTAGTGCCGGGCCCGGGGAGCTGTTTTTT
>TRBD1|TRBV2|TRBJ1-4|.
CASRGQGLRNEKLFF
TGTGCCAGCAGGGGACAGGGTTTGCGTAATGAAAAACTGTTTTTT
>.|TRBV5-1|TRBJ2-6|.
CASSSVPGANVLTF
TGCGCCAGCAGCAGTGTTCCTGGGGCCAACGTCCTGACTTTC
>TRBD2|TRBV5-1|TRBJ2-1|.
CASSRLAKDNEQFF
TGCGCCAGCAGCCGACTAGCAAAGGACAATGAGCAGTTCTTC
>.|TRBV20-1|TRBJ2-7|.
CSAEGLHEQYF
TGCAGTGCGGAGGGCCTACACGAGCAGTACTTC
>TRBD2|TRBV6-4|TRBJ2-1|.
CASSVGGRNEQFF
TGTGCCAGCAGTGTGGGGGGGAGAAATGAGCAGTTCTTC
>TRBD1|TRBV5-5|TRBJ1-1|.
CASSLDPGQGRRAFF
TGTGCCAGCAGCTTGGACCCGGGACAGGGGAGGAGAGCTTTCTTT
>.|TRBV10-1|TRBJ1-5|.
CASSESRGQPQHF
TGCGCCAGCAGTGAGTCCAGGGGACAGCCCCAGCATTTT
>.|TRBV19|TRBJ2-5|.
CASSRDNQETQYF
TGTGCCAGTTCCCGGGACAATCAAGAGACCCAGTACTTC
>TRBD2|TRBV19|TRBJ2-3|.
CASSGGSIDTQYF
TGTGCCAGTAGTGGCGGGAGTATCGATACGCAGTATTTT
>.|TRBV30|TRBJ1-5|.
CAWSVDSNQPQHF
TGTGCCTGGAGTGTAGATAGCAATCAGCCCCAGCATTTT
>TRBD1|TRBV4-1|TRBJ1-2|.
CASSLGTGVNYGYTF
TGCGCCAGCAGCCTAGGGACAGGGGTGAACTATGGCTACACCTTC
>.|TRBV18|TRBJ2-3|.
CASSPFEHTYTDTQYF
TGTGCCAGCTCACCATTCGAACACACCTACACAGATACGCAGTATTTT
>TRBD2|TRBV5-8|TRBJ2-1|.
CASSLAGTSGPYNEQFF
TGTGCCAGCAGCTTGGCTGGGACTAGCGGGCCCTACAATGAGCAGTTCTTC